This T cell receptor beta chain was documented in a study of Ad26.COV2.S vaccination and SARS-CoV-2 variants. Treatment specified: over 15 received Ad26.COV2.S at low or high dose, single or two shots; about 5 received placebo; per-sample allocation not given. Collection of the samples took place on day 63 after the first injection of vaccine or placebo. Spike of the Wuhan-strain SARS-CoV-2 was expressed by an Ad26 vector, which formed the vaccine. Method: immunoSEQ multiplex PCR; TCRdb's copy keeps in-frame clones and lacks some. The data show a few hundred thousand clones, 80% to 95% seen once. The source material was peripheral blood, sampled in a trial of Ad26.COV2.S vaccine versus placebo. This TCR was sampled from a person between 18 and 59 years old who received the Ad26.COV2.S COVID-19 vaccine or a placebo.

CDR3 loop: CASSLGTASMTQETQYF. The CDR3 region has the DNA TGTGCCAGCAGCTTGGGGACAGCTAGCATGACACAAGAGACCCAGTACTTC. The chain uses TRBV5-8 and TRBJ2-5, with a possible D match to TRBD1 (6 bases). V was clipped by 0 bases and J by 2 bases, with 17 bases between them. The CDR3 runs to 17 residues. Germline-derived CDR1 and CDR2 are SGHTS and YDEGEE.